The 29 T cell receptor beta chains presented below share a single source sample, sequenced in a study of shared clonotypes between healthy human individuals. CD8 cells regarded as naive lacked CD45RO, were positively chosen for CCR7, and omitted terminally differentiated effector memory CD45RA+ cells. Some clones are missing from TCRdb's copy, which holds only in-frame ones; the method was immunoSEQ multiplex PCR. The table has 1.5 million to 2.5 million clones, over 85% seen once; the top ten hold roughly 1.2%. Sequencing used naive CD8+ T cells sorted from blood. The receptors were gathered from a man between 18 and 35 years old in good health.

The CDR3 sequence is CASSGTFAGEQYF. The CDR3 bases are TGCGCCAGCAGCGGGACCTTCGCGGGGGAGCAGTACTTC. The V gene is TRBV10-1, the J gene TRBJ2-7, with D perhaps TRBD2 (6 bases). The length of the CDR3 is 13 residues. Germline CDR1 reads WNHNN; CDR2 reads SYGVQD (reference sequence). V was shortened by 6 bases and J by 7 bases, with 16 bases between the two germline ends.

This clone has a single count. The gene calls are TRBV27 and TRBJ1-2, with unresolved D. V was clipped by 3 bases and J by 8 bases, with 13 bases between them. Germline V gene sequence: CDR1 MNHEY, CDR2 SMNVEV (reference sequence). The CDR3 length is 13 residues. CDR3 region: CASSLNILGGYTF. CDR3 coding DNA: TGTGCCAGCAGTTTGAACATCCTTGGAGGCTACACCTTC.

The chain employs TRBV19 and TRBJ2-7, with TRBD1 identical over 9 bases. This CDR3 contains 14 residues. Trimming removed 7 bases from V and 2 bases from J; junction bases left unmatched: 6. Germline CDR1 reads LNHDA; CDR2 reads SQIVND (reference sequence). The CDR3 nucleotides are TGTGCCAGTACCCAACAGGGGGCCCCCTACGAGCAGTACTTC. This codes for CASTQQGAPYEQYF.

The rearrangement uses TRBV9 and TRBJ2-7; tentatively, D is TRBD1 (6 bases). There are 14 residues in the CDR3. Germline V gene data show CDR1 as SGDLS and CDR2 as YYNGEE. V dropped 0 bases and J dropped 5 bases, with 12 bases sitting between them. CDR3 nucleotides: TGTGCCAGCAGCGTAGGCAGGGGTCCCAACGAGCAGTACTTC. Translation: CASSVGRGPNEQYF.

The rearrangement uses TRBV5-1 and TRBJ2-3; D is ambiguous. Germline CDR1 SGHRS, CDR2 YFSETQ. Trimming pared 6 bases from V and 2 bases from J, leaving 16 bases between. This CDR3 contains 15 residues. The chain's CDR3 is CASTLAGRYTDTQYF. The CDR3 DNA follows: TGCGCCAGCACCCTGGCAGGACGTTACACAGATACGCAGTATTTT.

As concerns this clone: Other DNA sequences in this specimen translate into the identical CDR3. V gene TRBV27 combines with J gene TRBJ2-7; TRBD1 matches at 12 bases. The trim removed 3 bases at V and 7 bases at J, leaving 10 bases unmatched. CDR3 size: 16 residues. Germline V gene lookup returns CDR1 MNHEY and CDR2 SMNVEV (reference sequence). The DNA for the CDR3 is TGTGCCAGCAGTTTGGTTGCCGGGACAGGGGGCCATGAGCAGTACTTC. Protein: CASSLVAGTGGHEQYF.

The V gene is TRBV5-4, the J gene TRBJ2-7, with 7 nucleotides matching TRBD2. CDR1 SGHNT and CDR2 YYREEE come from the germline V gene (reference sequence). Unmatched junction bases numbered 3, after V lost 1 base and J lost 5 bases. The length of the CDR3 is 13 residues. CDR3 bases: TGTGCCAGCAGCTTGCCAGCGGGGAACGAGCAGTACTTC. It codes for CASSLPAGNEQYF.

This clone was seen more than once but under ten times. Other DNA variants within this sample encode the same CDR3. This CDR3 reads CASSLALGLNTEAFF. The CDR3 region has the DNA TGTGCCAGCAGCTTAGCGCTGGGGCTGAACACTGAAGCTTTCTTT. The V gene is TRBV7-9, the J gene TRBJ1-1; possible D gene TRBD1, 5 bases. With 0 bases removed from V and 0 bases from J, the gap between germline ends came to 8 bases. The CDR3 sequence is 15 residues long. Per germline, CDR1 SEHNR and CDR2 FQNEAQ (reference sequence).

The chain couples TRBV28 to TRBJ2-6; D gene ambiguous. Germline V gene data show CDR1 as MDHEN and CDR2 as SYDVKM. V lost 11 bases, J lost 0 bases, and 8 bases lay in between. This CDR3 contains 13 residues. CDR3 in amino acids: CACYSSGANVLTF. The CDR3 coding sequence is TGTGCCTGCTATAGCTCTGGGGCCAACGTCCTGACTTTC.

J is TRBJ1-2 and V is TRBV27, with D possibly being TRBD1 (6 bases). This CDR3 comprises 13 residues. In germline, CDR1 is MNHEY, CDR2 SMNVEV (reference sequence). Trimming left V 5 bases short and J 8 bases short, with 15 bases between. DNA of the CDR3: TGTGCCAGCAGTCCCGGGACAATGGGAGGCTACACCTTC. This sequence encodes CASSPGTMGGYTF.

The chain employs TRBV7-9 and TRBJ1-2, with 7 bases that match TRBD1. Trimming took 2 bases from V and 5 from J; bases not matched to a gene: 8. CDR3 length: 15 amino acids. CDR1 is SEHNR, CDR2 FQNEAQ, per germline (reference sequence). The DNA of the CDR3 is TGTGCCAGCAGCTTACCAGACAGGGCCAGATATGGCTACACCTTC. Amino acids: CASSLPDRARYGYTF.

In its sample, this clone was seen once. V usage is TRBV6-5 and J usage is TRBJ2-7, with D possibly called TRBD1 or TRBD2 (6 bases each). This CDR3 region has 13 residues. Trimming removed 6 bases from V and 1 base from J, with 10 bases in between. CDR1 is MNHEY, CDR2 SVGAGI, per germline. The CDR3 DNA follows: TGTGCCAGCAGGCTAGGGGGGTCCTACGAGCAGTACTTC. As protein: CASRLGGSYEQYF.

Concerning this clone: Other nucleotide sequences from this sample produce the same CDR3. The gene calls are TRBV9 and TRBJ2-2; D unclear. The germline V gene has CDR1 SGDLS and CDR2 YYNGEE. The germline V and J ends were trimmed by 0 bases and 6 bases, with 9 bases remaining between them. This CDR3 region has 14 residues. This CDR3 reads CASSVASGAGELFF. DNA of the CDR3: TGTGCCAGCAGCGTAGCATCGGGTGCCGGGGAGCTGTTTTTT.

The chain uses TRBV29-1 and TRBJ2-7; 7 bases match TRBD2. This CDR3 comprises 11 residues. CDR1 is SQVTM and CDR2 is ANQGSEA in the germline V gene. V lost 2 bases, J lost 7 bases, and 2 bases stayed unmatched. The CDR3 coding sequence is TGCAGCGTTGAAAGGGAGGGGGAGCAGTACTTC. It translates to CSVEREGEQYF.

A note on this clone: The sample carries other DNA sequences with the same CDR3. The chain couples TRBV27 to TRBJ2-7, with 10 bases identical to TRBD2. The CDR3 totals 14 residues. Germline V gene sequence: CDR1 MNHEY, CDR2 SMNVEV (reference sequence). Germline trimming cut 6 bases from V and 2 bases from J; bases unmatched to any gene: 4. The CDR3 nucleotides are TGTGCCAGCAGGGTAGCGGGGGGAACCTACGAGCAGTACTTC. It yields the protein CASRVAGGTYEQYF.

The CDR3 bases are TGTGCCTGGAGTGGTCTGCGAGGGACAGATACGCAGTATTTT. Its translation: CAWSGLRGTDTQYF. The chain links TRBV30 to TRBJ2-3, with a weak D call TRBD2 (5 bases). CDR3 length: 14 residues. Trimming left V 1 base short and J 3 bases short, with 11 bases between. The germline V gene has CDR1 GTSNPN and CDR2 SVGIG (reference sequence).

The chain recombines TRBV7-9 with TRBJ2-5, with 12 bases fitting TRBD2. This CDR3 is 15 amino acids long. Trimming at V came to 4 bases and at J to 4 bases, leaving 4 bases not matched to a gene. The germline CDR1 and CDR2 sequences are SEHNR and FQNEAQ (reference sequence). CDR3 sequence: CASSSLLAGGETQYF. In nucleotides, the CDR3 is TGTGCCAGCAGCTCATTACTAGCGGGGGGAGAGACCCAGTACTTC.

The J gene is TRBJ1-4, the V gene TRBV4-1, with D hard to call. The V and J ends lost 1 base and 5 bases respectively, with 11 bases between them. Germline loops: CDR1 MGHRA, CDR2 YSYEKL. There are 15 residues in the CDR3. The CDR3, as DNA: TGCGCCAGCAGCCAAGGTCCGGGAGGAAATGAAAAACTGTTTTTT. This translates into CASSQGPGGNEKLFF.

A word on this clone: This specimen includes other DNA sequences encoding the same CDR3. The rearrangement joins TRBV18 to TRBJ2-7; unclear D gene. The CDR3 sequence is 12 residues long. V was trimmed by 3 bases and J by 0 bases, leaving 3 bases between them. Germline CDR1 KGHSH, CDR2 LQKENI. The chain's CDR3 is CASSPSSYEQYF. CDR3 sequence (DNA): TGTGCCAGCTCACCTTCCTCCTACGAGCAGTACTTC.

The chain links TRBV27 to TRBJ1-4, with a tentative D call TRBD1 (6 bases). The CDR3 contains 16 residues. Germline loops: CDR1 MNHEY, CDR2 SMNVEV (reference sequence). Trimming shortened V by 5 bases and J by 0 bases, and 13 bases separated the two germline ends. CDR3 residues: CASSPWTAATNEKLFF. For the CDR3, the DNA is TGTGCCAGCAGTCCGTGGACAGCTGCAACTAATGAAAAACTGTTTTTT.

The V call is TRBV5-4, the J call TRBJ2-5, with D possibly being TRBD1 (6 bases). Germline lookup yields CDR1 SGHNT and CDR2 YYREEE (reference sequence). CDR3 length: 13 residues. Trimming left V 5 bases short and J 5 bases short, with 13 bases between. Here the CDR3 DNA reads TGTGCCAGCAGTCCTAGGGGGACGGAGACCCAGTACTTC. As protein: CASSPRGTETQYF.

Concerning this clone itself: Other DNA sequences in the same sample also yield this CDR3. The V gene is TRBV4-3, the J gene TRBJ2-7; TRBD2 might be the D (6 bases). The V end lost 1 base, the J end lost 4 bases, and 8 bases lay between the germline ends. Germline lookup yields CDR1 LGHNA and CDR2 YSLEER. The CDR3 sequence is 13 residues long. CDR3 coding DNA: TGCGCCAGCAGCCAAGGGGCGGGATACGAGCAGTACTTC. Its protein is CASSQGAGYEQYF.

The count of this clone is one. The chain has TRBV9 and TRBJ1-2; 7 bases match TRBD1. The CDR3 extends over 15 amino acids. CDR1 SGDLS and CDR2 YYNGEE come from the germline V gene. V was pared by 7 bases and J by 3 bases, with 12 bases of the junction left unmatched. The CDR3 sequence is CASGRGPNIHYGYTF. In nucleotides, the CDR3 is TGTGCCAGCGGTAGGGGGCCAAACATTCACTATGGCTACACCTTC.

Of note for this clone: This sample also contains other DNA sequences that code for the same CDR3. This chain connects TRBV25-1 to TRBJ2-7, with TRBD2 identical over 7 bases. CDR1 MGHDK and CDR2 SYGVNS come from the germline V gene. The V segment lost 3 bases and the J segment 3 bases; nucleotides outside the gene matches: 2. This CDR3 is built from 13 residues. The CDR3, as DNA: TGTGCCAGCAGTGAGGGGGAGGGCTACGAGCAGTACTTC. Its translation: CASSEGEGYEQYF.

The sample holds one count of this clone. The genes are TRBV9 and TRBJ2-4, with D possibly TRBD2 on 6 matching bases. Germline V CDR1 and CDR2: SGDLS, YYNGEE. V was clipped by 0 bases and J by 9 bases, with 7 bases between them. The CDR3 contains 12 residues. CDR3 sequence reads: CASSVEGGIQYF. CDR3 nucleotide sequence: TGTGCCAGCAGCGTAGAGGGAGGCATTCAGTACTTC. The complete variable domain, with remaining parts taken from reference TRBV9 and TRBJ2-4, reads DSGVTQTPKHLITATGQRVTLRCSPRSGDLSVYWYQQSLDQGLQFLIQYYNGEERAKGNILERFSAQQFPDLHSELNLSSLELGDSALYFCASSVEGGIQYFGAGTRLSVL.

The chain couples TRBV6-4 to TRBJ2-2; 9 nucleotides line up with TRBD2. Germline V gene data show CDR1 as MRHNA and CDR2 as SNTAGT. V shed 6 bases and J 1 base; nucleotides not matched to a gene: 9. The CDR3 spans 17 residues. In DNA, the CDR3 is TGTGCCAGCAGAGAACATAGCGGGAGTTGGAACACCGGGGAGCTGTTTTTT. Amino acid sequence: CASREHSGSWNTGELFF.

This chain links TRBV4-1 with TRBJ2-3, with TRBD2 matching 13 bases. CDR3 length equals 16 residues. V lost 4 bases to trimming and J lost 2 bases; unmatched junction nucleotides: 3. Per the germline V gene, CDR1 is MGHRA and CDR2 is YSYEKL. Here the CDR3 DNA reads TGCGCCAGCAGCCGAGGACTAGCGGGAGACACAGATACGCAGTATTTT. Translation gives CASSRGLAGDTDTQYF.

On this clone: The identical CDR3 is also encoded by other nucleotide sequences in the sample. The CDR3 is CASSLSPGQGRETQYF. The CDR3 DNA is TGTGCCAGCAGTTTGTCTCCGGGACAGGGGAGGGAGACCCAGTACTTC. The J gene is TRBJ2-5, the V gene TRBV27; 10 bases align to TRBD1. The germline V gene encodes CDR1 MNHEY and CDR2 SMNVEV (reference sequence). Losses at the gene ends were 3 bases for V and 5 bases for J; bases not matched to a gene: 9. This CDR3 is 16 amino acids long.

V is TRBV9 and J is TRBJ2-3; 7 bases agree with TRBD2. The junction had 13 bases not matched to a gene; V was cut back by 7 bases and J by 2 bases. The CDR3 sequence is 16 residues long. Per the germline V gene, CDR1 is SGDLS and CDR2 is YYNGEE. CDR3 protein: CASRQGESGVTDTQYF. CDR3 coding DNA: TGTGCCAGCCGCCAAGGGGAGAGCGGGGTCACAGATACGCAGTATTTT. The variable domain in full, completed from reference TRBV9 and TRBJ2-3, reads DSGVTQTPKHLITATGQRVTLRCSPRSGDLSVYWYQQSLDQGLQFLIQYYNGEERAKGNILERFSAQQFPDLHSELNLSSLELGDSALYFCASRQGESGVTDTQYFGPGTRLTVL.